This TCR beta chain was documented in a study of tumor-infiltrating lymphocytes in oesophageal squamous cell carcinoma. TCRdb reanalysed the PCR reads using MiXCR and keeps one entry per CDR3 protein. The repertoire holds approximately 18,000 distinct CDR3 sequences, with 50% as singletons. Sequencing used esophageal tumor tissue. The origin of this receptor is a male donor with esophageal squamous cell carcinoma.

CDR3 DNA: TGTGCCAGCTCTTCGGGGACAACGCAGTATTTT. Protein: CASSSGTTQYF. This chain uses TRBV6-1 with TRBJ2-3; maybe TRBD1 (6 bases). This CDR3 is built from 11 residues. Germline CDR1 is MNHNS and CDR2 is SASEGT. V gave up 8 bases and J gave up 9 bases, with 12 bases separating them.